The 32 T cell receptor beta chains below all came from one sample that was sequenced in a study of blood T cell repertoires in COVID-19. Assay used: immunoSEQ multiplex PCR; TCRdb lists only in-frame clones, some missing. The sample includes about 130,000 clones, 60% to 80% of them seen just once. Sequenced input: peripheral blood. These receptors were collected from a woman aged 70-85 years with acute or convalescent COVID-19.

This rearrangement joins TRBV6-6 to TRBJ1-1; no clear D. This CDR3 region has 13 residues. CDR1 is MNHNY, CDR2 SVGAGI, per germline (reference sequence). Trimming removed 10 bases from V and 2 bases from J, with 14 bases in between. CDR3 sequence reads: CATLGVINTEAFF. The DNA for the CDR3 is TGTGCCACCCTCGGGGTGATTAACACTGAAGCTTTCTTT.

V and J are TRBV2 and TRBJ1-2; TRBD1 agrees at 10 bases. This CDR3 has 15 amino acids. CDR1 is SNHLY, CDR2 FYNNEI, per germline. Germline trimming cut 6 bases from V and 8 bases from J; bases unmatched to any gene: 12. The CDR3 region has the DNA TGTGCCAGCAGCTCATCGCGGGACAGGGGAGGCGGCTACACCTTC. It encodes CASSSSRDRGGGYTF.

The gene calls are TRBV28 and TRBJ1-1, with no clear D. V gave up 5 bases and J gave up 1 base, with 11 bases separating them. Germline V gene sequence: CDR1 MDHEN, CDR2 SYDVKM. The CDR3 is made up of 14 amino acids. CDR3 coding DNA: TGTGCCAGCAGTCCGCGGAGGAGGAACACTGAAGCTTTCTTT. Translation gives CASSPRRRNTEAFF.

The CDR3 DNA is TGCGCCAGCAGCCAAGAGGGGACAGGGAACACTGAAGCTTTCTTT. It yields the protein CASSQEGTGNTEAFF. The V and J genes are TRBV4-1 and TRBJ1-1, with 8 bases identical to TRBD1. With 0 bases clipped from V and 1 base from J, the junction kept 1 base outside the gene matches. CDR3 length equals 15 residues. Germline lookup yields CDR1 MGHRA and CDR2 YSYEKL.

The gene calls are TRBV5-1 and TRBJ2-1; 8 bases match TRBD2. V shed 6 bases, J shed 4 bases, and the junction held 6 bases outside the gene matches. Germline V lookup: CDR1 SGHRS, CDR2 YFSETQ. The CDR3 runs to 14 residues. CDR3 sequence: CASKVAGGYNEQFF. DNA of the CDR3: TGCGCCAGCAAGGTGGCGGGGGGTTACAATGAGCAGTTCTTC.

J is TRBJ1-6 and V is TRBV6-1, with D maybe TRBD1 (6 bases). Deletions cut 5 bases from V and 4 bases from J, with 9 bases between. CDR3 length: 14 residues. Germline-derived CDR1 and CDR2 are MNHNS and SASEGT. CDR3 sequence (DNA): TGTGCCAGCAGTCCGGACAGATATAATTCACCCCTCCACTTT. Translated: CASSPDRYNSPLHF.

The chain recombines TRBV7-3 with TRBJ2-3, with TRBD1 as a possible D gene (5 bases). V was trimmed by 1 base and J by 6 bases, leaving 14 bases between them. CDR3 length equals 15 residues. The germline gives CDR1 SGHTA, CDR2 FQGTGA. CDR3 in amino acids: CASSLNAGSIDTQYF. The CDR3 DNA sequence: TGTGCCAGCAGCTTAAACGCAGGGTCTATTGATACGCAGTATTTT.

The chain combines TRBV19 with TRBJ1-2; 8 nucleotides align to TRBD1. The CDR3 has 15 amino acids. Germline V lookup: CDR1 LNHDA, CDR2 SQIVND (reference sequence). V lost 0 bases to trimming and J lost 3 bases; unmatched junction nucleotides: 3. The CDR3, as DNA: TGTGCCAGTAGTATAGACCGACAGGGGTACTATGGCTACACCTTC. Translated, it gives CASSIDRQGYYGYTF. The full variable domain, completed using reference TRBV19 and TRBJ1-2, is DGGITQSPKYLFRKEGQNVTLSCEQNLNHDAMYWYRQDPGQGLRLIYYSQIVNDFQKGDIAEGYSVSREKKESFPLTVTSAQKNPTAFYLCASSIDRQGYYGYTFGSGTRLTVV.

This sequence joins TRBV5-1 and TRBJ2-7; TRBD1 matches 10 bases. Germline V gene data show CDR1 as SGHRS and CDR2 as YFSETQ. The CDR3 runs 15 residues. V was pared by 4 bases and J by 5 bases, with 9 bases of the junction left unmatched. The chain's CDR3 is CASSPTGQGKNEQYF. In nucleotides, the CDR3 is TGCGCCAGCAGCCCAACGGGACAGGGGAAGAACGAGCAGTACTTC. Combining the CDR3 with reference TRBV5-1 and TRBJ2-7 gives the whole variable domain KAGVTQTPRYLIKTRGQQVTLSCSPISGHRSVSWYQQTPGQGLQFLFEYFSETQRNKGNFPGRFSGRQFSNSRSEMNVSTLELGDSALYLCASSPTGQGKNEQYFGPGTRLTVT.

The rearrangement joins TRBV5-1 to TRBJ1-1; D possibly corresponds to TRBD1 (5 bases). The V end was cut by 1 base, the J end by 1 base, with 5 bases between. Germline V gene data show CDR1 as SGHRS and CDR2 as YFSETQ. This CDR3 contains 13 residues. The CDR3 DNA reads TGCGCCAGCAGCTTGACAGGGAACACTGAAGCTTTCTTT. Its protein product is CASSLTGNTEAFF.

The chain links TRBV11-3 to TRBJ2-7; 8 bases map to TRBD1. V was clipped by 5 bases and J by 5 bases; unmatched bases: 2. The germline CDR1 and CDR2 sequences are SGHNT and YENEEA. This CDR3 is 12 amino acids long. CDR3 nucleotides: TGTGCCAGCAGCCCACAGGGGGACGAGCAGTACTTC. It is translated as CASSPQGDEQYF.

The V and J genes are TRBV27 and TRBJ2-3; the match to TRBD2 covers 8 bases. The V gene's germline CDR1 is MNHEY and CDR2 SMNVEV (reference sequence). V shed 7 bases, J shed 2 bases, and the junction held 5 bases outside the gene matches. The CDR3 consists of 14 residues. CDR3 residues: CASKGLGYTDTQYF. Written as DNA, the CDR3 is TGTGCCAGCAAGGGACTAGGCTACACAGATACGCAGTATTTT.

This clone was observed a handful of times. The V gene is TRBV19, the J gene TRBJ1-5; the D is unclear. This CDR3 has 14 amino acids. Trimming shortened V by 7 bases and J by 0 bases, and 10 bases separated the two germline ends. Germline V gives CDR1 LNHDA, CDR2 SQIVND (reference sequence). The CDR3 sequence is CASKRGYSNQPQHF. CDR3 nucleotide sequence: TGTGCCAGTAAGCGGGGTTATAGCAATCAGCCCCAGCATTTT. Variable domain in full (rest from reference TRBV19 and TRBJ1-5): DGGITQSPKYLFRKEGQNVTLSCEQNLNHDAMYWYRQDPGQGLRLIYYSQIVNDFQKGDIAEGYSVSREKKESFPLTVTSAQKNPTAFYLCASKRGYSNQPQHFGDGTRLSIL.

The chain links TRBV7-8 to TRBJ1-2; D not certain. Trimming took off 5 bases at V and 8 bases at J, with 15 bases between the two ends. CDR1 and CDR2 from the germline V gene are SGHVS and FQNEAQ. The CDR3 is 13 amino acids. Here the CDR3 reads CASSTGHLRGYTF. The CDR3 DNA sequence: TGTGCCAGCAGCACCGGCCACCTCAGGGGCTACACCTTC.

The chain couples TRBV27 to TRBJ1-2, with D unclear. The V gene lost 0 bases and the J gene lost 5 bases, with 16 bases spanning the gap. This CDR3 is 16 amino acids long. From germline, CDR1 is MNHEY and CDR2 SMNVEV (reference sequence). CDR3 sequence: CASSLSPFEAPYGYTF. CDR3 nucleotides: TGTGCCAGCAGTTTATCGCCCTTTGAGGCTCCTTATGGCTACACCTTC.

The rearrangement links TRBV3-1 (or the pseudogene TRBV3-2) to TRBJ1-3; the D is unclear. V shed 1 base and J shed 0 bases, with 13 bases lying between them. In germline, CDR1 is LGHDT, CDR2 YNNKEL (reference sequence). This CDR3 has 17 amino acids. The CDR3 region is CASSQGGLQYSGNTIYF. CDR3 nucleotide sequence: TGTGCCAGCAGCCAAGGAGGTTTGCAATACTCTGGAAACACCATATATTTT.

The gene calls are TRBV6-6 and TRBJ2-2; D is unclear. The V and J ends lost 4 bases and 1 base respectively, with 4 bases between them. The length of the CDR3 is 13 residues. Germline values: CDR1 MNHNY, CDR2 SVGAGI (reference sequence). The CDR3 is CASSSQNTGELFF. The CDR3 region has the DNA TGTGCCAGCAGTTCCCAGAACACCGGGGAGCTGTTTTTT.

The J gene is TRBJ1-1, the V gene TRBV6-5, with 8 nucleotides matching TRBD1. The germline V gene encodes CDR1 MNHEY and CDR2 SVGAGI. V shed 2 bases, J shed 4 bases, and the junction held 9 bases outside the gene matches. This CDR3 contains 16 residues. The CDR3 DNA reads TGTGCCAGCAGTTACCTCGCTTCGGACAGGGTCACTGAAGCTTTCTTT. Translated, it gives CASSYLASDRVTEAFF.

The chain joins TRBV4-1 to TRBJ2-5, with 9 bases that match TRBD2. There are 16 residues in the CDR3. Germline trimming cut 2 bases from V and 5 bases from J; bases unmatched to any gene: 9. Per germline, CDR1 MGHRA and CDR2 YSYEKL. CDR3 region: CASSQSLAGHGETQYF. CDR3 bases: TGCGCCAGCAGCCAAAGTCTAGCGGGGCATGGGGAGACCCAGTACTTC.

This clone occurred once. This chain connects TRBV29-1 to TRBJ2-1, with 10 nucleotides matching TRBD2. Germline CDR1 reads SQVTM; CDR2 reads ANQGSEA. J lost 4 bases, V lost 6 bases, and 9 bases had no gene match. The CDR3 has 15 amino acids. CDR3 in DNA: TGCAGCGTGCCGACTAGCGGGTTCACTTACAATGAGCAGTTCTTC. Its translation: CSVPTSGFTYNEQFF.

The rearrangement links TRBV19 to TRBJ1-5; D is possibly TRBD1 (6 bases). CDR1 is LNHDA and CDR2 is SQIVND in the germline V gene (reference sequence). The germline V and J ends were trimmed by 3 bases and 7 bases, with 13 bases remaining between them. CDR3 length equals 14 residues. This chain's CDR3 is CASSIPGAGQPQHF. The CDR3 coding sequence is TGTGCCAGTAGTATTCCAGGGGCAGGCCAGCCCCAGCATTTT. Together with reference TRBV19 and TRBJ1-5, the CDR3 gives the full variable domain: DGGITQSPKYLFRKEGQNVTLSCEQNLNHDAMYWYRQDPGQGLRLIYYSQIVNDFQKGDIAEGYSVSREKKESFPLTVTSAQKNPTAFYLCASSIPGAGQPQHFGDGTRLSIL.

The CDR3 bases are TGTGCCAGCTCACCCAGGGGAACGGAAGAAAAACTGTTTTTT. It yields the protein CASSPRGTEEKLFF. The J gene is TRBJ1-4, the V gene TRBV18; D possibly corresponds to TRBD1 (6 bases). Trimming stripped 3 bases from V and 8 bases from J, with 13 bases between. The CDR3 has 14 residues. The V gene's germline CDR1 is KGHSH and CDR2 LQKENI.

The V gene is TRBV19, the J gene TRBJ1-1; 9 bases are shared with TRBD1. The germline CDR1 and CDR2 sequences are LNHDA and SQIVND (reference sequence). CDR3 size: 13 residues. The V segment lost 8 bases and the J segment 2 bases; nucleotides outside the gene matches: 3. DNA of the CDR3: TGTGCCAGTGGGGACAGGGTAAACACTGAAGCTTTCTTT. This sequence encodes CASGDRVNTEAFF.

The rearrangement joins TRBV4-3 to TRBJ1-6; tentatively, D is TRBD1 (6 bases). V was pared by 1 base and J by 7 bases, with 8 bases between. Germline lookup yields CDR1 LGHNA and CDR2 YSLEER. There are 14 residues in the CDR3. CDR3 bases: TGCGCCAGCAGCCAAGTGGACAGCAATTCACCCCTCCACTTT. Its protein product is CASSQVDSNSPLHF.

V usage is TRBV12-3 or TRBV12-4 and J usage is TRBJ1-6; D unclear. V lost 2 bases and J 9 bases, leaving 8 bases between the germline ends. This CDR3 has 13 amino acids. CDR3: CASSLQRSSPLHF. The CDR3 DNA reads as TGTGCCAGCAGTTTACAGAGGAGTTCACCCCTCCACTTT.

The gene calls are TRBV6-6 and TRBJ2-2; 10 bases match TRBD1. CDR1 and CDR2 (germline): MNHNY, SVGAGI (reference sequence). The CDR3 is made up of 15 amino acids. V was pared by 5 bases and J by 7 bases, with 7 bases of the junction left unmatched. As DNA, the CDR3 is TGTGCCAGCAGTAGGGGGACAGGGGTCAGCGGGGAGCTGTTTTTT. This translates into CASSRGTGVSGELFF.

The genes are TRBV2 and TRBJ1-1; D gene unclear. This CDR3 region has 12 residues. Per the germline V gene, CDR1 is SNHLY and CDR2 is FYNNEI. V lost 5 bases to trimming and J lost 1 base, with 5 bases between them. The CDR3 sequence: CASSYTNTEAFF. Written as DNA, the CDR3 is TGTGCCAGCAGTTACACGAACACTGAAGCTTTCTTT.

This clone was seen ten or more times. The chain couples TRBV19 to TRBJ2-3; 10 bases align to TRBD2. Unmatched junction bases numbered 6, after V lost 4 bases and J lost 5 bases. CDR3 size: 15 residues. Germline V gene lookup returns CDR1 LNHDA and CDR2 SQIVND (reference sequence). Here the CDR3 reads CASSTVAGGGDTQYF. The CDR3 nucleotides read TGTGCCAGTAGTACCGTAGCGGGAGGAGGAGATACGCAGTATTTT.

This chain joins TRBV15 and TRBJ1-5, with D perhaps TRBD1 (5 bases). The V gene's germline CDR1 is LNHNV and CDR2 YYDKDF (reference sequence). The CDR3 covers 15 residues. V was clipped by 5 bases and J by 1 base, with 12 bases between them. The chain's CDR3 is CATSGQGQSNQPQHF. DNA of the CDR3: TGTGCCACCAGCGGACAAGGGCAGAGCAATCAGCCCCAGCATTTT. Using reference TRBV15 and TRBJ1-5 for the parts outside the CDR3, the full variable domain is DAMVIQNPRYQVTQFGKPVTLSCSQTLNHNVMYWYQQKSSQAPKLLFHYYDKDFNNEADTPDNFQSRRPNTSFCFLDIRSPGLGDTAMYLCATSGQGQSNQPQHFGDGTRLSIL.

The DNA for the CDR3 is TGTGCCACCAGCAGACCCACGGGACTAGCGGGGTATACGCAGTATTTT. Translating it yields CATSRPTGLAGYTQYF. J is TRBJ2-3 and V is TRBV15; 13 bases match TRBD2. Trimming took 2 bases from V and 7 from J; bases not matched to a gene: 6. CDR3 length: 16 amino acids. Looked up from germline, CDR1 is LNHNV and CDR2 is YYDKDF (reference sequence).

The rearrangement links TRBV5-4 to TRBJ2-3, with D possibly TRBD2 on 6 matching bases. The germline V gene has CDR1 SGHNT and CDR2 YYREEE (reference sequence). V dropped 3 bases and J dropped 2 bases, with 13 bases sitting between them. CDR3 length: 15 amino acids. The CDR3 region is CASSSGGGNTDTQYF. As DNA, the CDR3 is TGTGCCAGCAGCTCCGGAGGCGGGAACACAGATACGCAGTATTTT.

The rearrangement uses TRBV7-9 and TRBJ2-1; the match to TRBD2 covers 8 bases. This CDR3 has 15 amino acids. V lost 3 bases and J lost 6; bases outside the gene matches: 7. Germline CDR1 reads SEHNR; CDR2 reads FQNEAQ (reference sequence). The CDR3 here is CASSLGPGLVNEQFF. CDR3 sequence (DNA): TGTGCCAGCAGCTTGGGGCCGGGACTAGTCAATGAGCAGTTCTTC.